This T cell receptor beta chain was recorded in a study of blood T cell repertoires in COVID-19. About the research overall: The analysed material was cDNA or gDNA that came from T cells, B-cell-depleted T cells, or PBMCs.

Per the authors' pipeline: From reference gene primer amplification, estimates of nucleated cell counts were derived. Only in-frame clones appear in the TCRdb table, and some are missing; sequencing was by immunoSEQ multiplex PCR. V, J and clone size derive from that table, while D and trimming were established from the DNA sequence. The sample has fewer than 150,000 clones; roughly 80% are singletons. V lost 4 bases, J lost 4 bases, and 14 bases lay in between. Germline V gene lookup returns CDR1 MDHEN and CDR2 SYDVKM. CDR3 length: 15 amino acids. The chain employs TRBV28 and TRBJ1-5, with a possible D match to TRBD1 (6 bases). The specimen was peripheral blood. The source is a man aged 50-60 years with acute or convalescent COVID-19. In DNA, the CDR3 is TGTGCCAGCAGTTCGTTGAGCAGGGGAAATCAGCCCCAGCATTTT. Its protein is CASSSLSRGNQPQHF. Filled out from reference TRBV28 and TRBJ1-5, the complete variable domain reads DVKVTQSSRYLVKRTGEKVFLECVQDMDHENMFWYRQDPGLGLRLIYFSYDVKMKEKGDIPEGYSVSREKKERFSLILESASTNQTSMYLCASSSLSRGNQPQHFGDGTRLSIL.